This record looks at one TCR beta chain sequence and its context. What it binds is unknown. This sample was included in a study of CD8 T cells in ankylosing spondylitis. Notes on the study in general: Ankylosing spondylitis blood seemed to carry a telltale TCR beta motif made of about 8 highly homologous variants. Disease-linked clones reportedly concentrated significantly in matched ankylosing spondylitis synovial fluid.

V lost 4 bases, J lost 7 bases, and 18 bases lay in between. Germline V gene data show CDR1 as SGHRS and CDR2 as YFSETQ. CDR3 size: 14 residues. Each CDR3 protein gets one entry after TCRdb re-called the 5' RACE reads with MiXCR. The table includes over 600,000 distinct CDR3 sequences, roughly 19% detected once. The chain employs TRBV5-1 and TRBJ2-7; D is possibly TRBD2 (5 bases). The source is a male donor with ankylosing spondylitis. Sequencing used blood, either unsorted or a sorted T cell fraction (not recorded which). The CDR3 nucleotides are TGCGCCAGCAGCCTCCTACAGACGGAGGCAGAGCAGTACTTC. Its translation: CASSLLQTEAEQYF. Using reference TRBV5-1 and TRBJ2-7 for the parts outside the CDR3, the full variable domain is KAGVTQTPRYLIKTRGQQVTLSCSPISGHRSVSWYQQTPGQGLQFLFEYFSETQRNKGNFPGRFSGRQFSNSRSEMNVSTLELGDSALYLCASSLLQTEAEQYFGPGTRLTVT.